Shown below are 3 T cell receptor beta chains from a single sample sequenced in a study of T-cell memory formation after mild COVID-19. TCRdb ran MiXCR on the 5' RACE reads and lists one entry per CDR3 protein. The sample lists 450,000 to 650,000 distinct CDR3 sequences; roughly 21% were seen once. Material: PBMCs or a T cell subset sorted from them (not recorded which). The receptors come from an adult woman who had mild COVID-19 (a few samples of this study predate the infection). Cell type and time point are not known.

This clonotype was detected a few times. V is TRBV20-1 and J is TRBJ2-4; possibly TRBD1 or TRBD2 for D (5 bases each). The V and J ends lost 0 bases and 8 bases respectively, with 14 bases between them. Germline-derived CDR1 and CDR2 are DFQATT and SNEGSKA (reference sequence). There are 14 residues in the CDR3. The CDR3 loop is CSARDYQGPHIQYF. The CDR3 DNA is TGCAGTGCTAGAGATTATCAGGGACCACACATTCAGTACTTC.

The CDR3 here is CASSASGTNTGELFF. Here the CDR3 DNA reads TGTGCCAGCAGTGCATCCGGGACCAACACCGGGGAGCTGTTTTTT. The rearrangement uses TRBV2 and TRBJ2-2, with D possibly called TRBD1 or TRBD2 (5 bases each). V was clipped by 4 bases and J by 2 bases, with 11 bases between them. Per the germline V gene, CDR1 is SNHLY and CDR2 is FYNNEI. CDR3 length equals 15 residues. Drawing the rest from reference TRBV2 and TRBJ2-2, the complete variable domain is EPEVTQTPSHQVTQMGQEVILRCVPISNHLYFYWYRQILGQKVEFLVSFYNNEISEKSEIFDDQFSVERPDGSNFTLKIRSTKLEDSAMYFCASSASGTNTGELFFGEGSRLTVL.

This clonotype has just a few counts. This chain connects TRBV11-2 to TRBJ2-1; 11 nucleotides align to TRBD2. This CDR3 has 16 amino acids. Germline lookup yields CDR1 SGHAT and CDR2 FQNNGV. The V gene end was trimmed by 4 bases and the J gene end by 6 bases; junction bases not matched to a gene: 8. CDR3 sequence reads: CASSSVAGGPFNEQFF. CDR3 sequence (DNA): TGTGCCAGCAGCTCCGTAGCGGGAGGGCCTTTCAATGAGCAGTTCTTC.